The 2 T cell receptor beta chains in this list originate from one sample, sequenced in a study of spatial heterogeneity in lung cancer. Time point denoted: sample taken at primary tumor resection. Frozen PBMC, nontumor lung or tumor provided whole RNA, which was sequenced unsorted. From the 5' RACE reads, TCRdb called clonotypes with MiXCR, one entry per CDR3 protein. Here the sample spans more than 30,000 distinct CDR3 sequences, roughly 5.6% being singletons. The sequencing used PBMCs, collected at surgery. All receptors derive from a female donor with early-stage non-small cell lung cancer.

This clonotype was counted only a few times. V is TRBV7-3 and J is TRBJ2-1; unclear D gene. Trimming shortened V by 2 bases and J by 8 bases, and 10 bases separated the two germline ends. Germline CDR1 and CDR2: SGHTA and FQGTGA. The CDR3 is 13 amino acids. DNA of the CDR3: TGTGCCAGCAGCTTATCCGGGCTCGATGAGCAGTTCTTC. It yields the protein CASSLSGLDEQFF.

This clonotype was observed at least ten times. The chain combines TRBV29-1 with TRBJ2-7; 9 nucleotides line up with TRBD1. The V segment lost 6 bases and the J segment 5 bases; nucleotides outside the gene matches: 5. This CDR3 contains 12 residues. Germline values: CDR1 SQVTM, CDR2 ANQGSEA. CDR3 protein: CSVGQGSHEQYF. For the CDR3, the DNA is TGCAGCGTCGGACAGGGGTCCCACGAGCAGTACTTC.